The clone carrying this T cell receptor beta chain was seen only once. What it binds is not known. Germline CDR1 is SGHKS and CDR2 is YYEKEE (reference sequence). CDR3 length equals 17 residues. Losses at the gene ends were 4 bases for V and 2 bases for J; bases not matched to a gene: 8. The sample originates from a study of T cells in localized non-small cell lung cancer. Study-wide results and limits: Heterogeneity is still possible, as just one tumor region was sequenced. Elevated circulating T cell density in blood was associated with longer overall survival. Compared with tumor, uninvolved adjacent lung displayed greater T cell clonality, ranking highest overall. Among the top 100 tumor clones, a median about 58 appeared in adjacent lung.

Only in-frame clones appear in the TCRdb table, and some are missing; sequencing was by immunoSEQ multiplex PCR. The table has tens of thousands of clones, approximately 88% seen once; the top ten hold about 7.7%. The chain combines TRBV5-5 with TRBJ2-3, with 12 bases that match TRBD1. Sequenced here: peripheral blood, sampled before any cancer treatment. The TCR was taken from a woman aged 40-69 years with stage I lung adenocarcinoma. CDR3 in DNA: TGTGCCAGCAGCCTCCGGGACAGGGGGCGCTTCACAGATACGCAGTATTTT. Translating it yields CASSLRDRGRFTDTQYF.